Given below is one T cell receptor beta chain in context. This clonotype was seen only once. What antigen it recognizes has not been identified. Qualities for individual bases were not recorded, and no much larger clone is one base off. One read provides weak support. The data stem from a study of Graves' ophthalmopathy and Graves' hyperthyroidism (dated by TCRdb to the late 2010s). With regard to the full study: Peripheral blood was collected at initial diagnosis, before any treatment. TCR beta repertoire signatures were used to distinguish Graves' ophthalmopathy from Graves' hyperthyroidism and to predict progression to ophthalmopathy. In total, around 140 blood samples were TCR-sequenced: around 42 ophthalmopathy, some 72 hyperthyroidism and approximately 17 hyperthyroidism-to-ophthalmopathy patients. A discovery set of 95 to 100 patients (roughly 43 ophthalmopathy, 57 stable hyperthyroidism) was enrolled to explore V-J signatures distinguishing ophthalmopathy from hyperthyroidism. The independent validation cohort included some 19 hyperthyroidism patients plus 17 patients who later progressed from hyperthyroidism to ophthalmopathy. In roughly 6 hyperthyroidism patients, the T-cell repertoire of thyroid tissue was compared with the T-cell repertoire of blood. Following sample collection, hyperthyroidism patients were given methimazole at a starting dose of 30 mg daily, and ophthalmopathy patients were given high-dose intravenous methylprednisolone. For training and testing, the roughly 97 patients in the discovery cohort were randomly divided in a 7:3 ratio. The investigation overall reported the following: Among expanded thyroid clonotypes with frequency above 0.001, most also showed up in blood, which suggests that blood repertoires may reflect the thyroid immune response. Sample size was not predetermined statistically, and investigators were not blinded to group allocation. Ophthalmopathy was separated from stable hyperthyroidism by the 13-signature model with about 89% sensitivity and around 81% specificity in cross-validation and with 80%/75% in the test set. In validation, the model predicted ophthalmopathy progression with over 60% sensitivity and around 72% specificity; 12 predicted patients were CT-confirmed with GO in a median of 6.5 months.

The ophthalmopathy patients had moderately to severely active disease, with a Clinical Activity Score of 3 or higher, a NOSPECS grade of 4 or higher, and a disease duration of less than 3 months. Patients with other autoimmune diseases, uncontrolled infections, pregnancy or lactation were excluded. Clinical symptoms, serum thyroxine, TRAb, thyroid ultrasound and orbital computed tomography were used for diagnosis. PBMCs were isolated from about 9 ml of fresh peripheral blood by Ficoll-Paque density gradient centrifugation. Total RNA was extracted with Trizol reagent and quality-checked on an Agilent 2100 Bioanalyzer. The trim is 4 bases for V and 2 bases for J, with a gap of 16 bases between the germline ends. The CDR3 contains 16 residues, cysteine and phenylalanine counted. The kept DNA is CDR3 alone, 48 bases in frame from the first base. In the germline V gene, CDR1 corresponds to SGHRS and CDR2 to YFSETQ.

TCR beta CDR3 regions were amplified from RNA transcripts for repertoire sequencing. A first-round RT-PCR used HTBI primers with the Qiagen OneStep RT-PCR kit, followed by a second-round multiplex PCR, size selection and purification. Libraries were sequenced paired-end with 100 bp reads on an Illumina HiSeq2000. In the original analysis: SOAPnuke was used to process the reads, removing any read that contained adapters or uncalled bases, had a mean Phred below 15, or lacked an exact match to the constant primer or identifier. COPE v1.2.5 was used to merge high-quality paired reads. Clonotypes were defined as unique nucleotide sequences and were aligned to IMGT TRB V, D and J references using MiTCR v1.1. The analysis was limited to V-J combinations with a frequency above 0.0001, which together covered approximately 99% of repertoires. For each V-J combination, a TCR clonal expansion and chaos score was defined as F50 clonal expansion divided by the chaos observed in the TCRdist matrix. Welch's t-statistics and random forest were used to reduce features to about a dozen V-J combinations, which were fed into a naive Bayes classifier. The Morisita-Horn index was used to measure how similar the thyroid and blood repertoires were. In-frame beta chains were kept once TCRdb had trimmed the public reads at Q25 with fastp and called clones with MiXCR. Each entry merges the rows of one CDR3 protein and shows their most common DNA and genes. The V and J calls reflect TCRdb's pipeline rather than the authors' work. This sample gives 150,000 to 200,000 distinct CDR3 sequences in total; 30% to 45% of them show up just once. The ten largest clones capture 5.8% of the sample.

The chain is made from TRBV5-1 and TRBJ1-5; TRBD1 is perhaps the D gene, given 5 matching bases. Sequencing was performed on peripheral blood. This TCR derives from a woman in her thirties or forties with Graves' ophthalmopathy. Donor details come from another sample of the same person, matched by shared clones. Here is the DNA: TGCGCCAGCAGCCTGGGACCCACGGGGGGCAATCAGCCCCAGCATTTT. It translates to CASSLGPTGGNQPQHF.